A selection of T cell receptor beta chains follows, all from one sample in a study of blood T cells in healthy people across ages. MiXCR was run by TCRdb on the 5' RACE reads, yielding one entry per CDR3 protein. The sample records more than 500,000 distinct CDR3 sequences, 27% being singletons. The sample consisted of blood. Receptors were obtained from a woman aged 65 to 85 in good health. The CDR3 runs from the conserved cysteine through the conserved F or W. The order of the fields is V gene, clone size, D gene, J gene, CDR3 DNA, CDR3 protein. D genes are given only for firm matches. Only some rows state a clone size, as once, few, many or a class for expanded clones.

TRBV9	NA	TRBD2	TRBJ2-7	TGTGCCAGCAGCGTGTCTAGCGGGGGGACCTACGAGCAGTACTTC	CASSVSSGGTYEQYF
TRBV20-1	few	TRBD1	TRBJ2-1	TGCAGTCGACAGGGGTACAATGAGCAGTTCTTC	CSRQGYNEQFF
TRBV20-1	NA	TRBD1	TRBJ1-1	TGCAGTGCTAGGCCGGGACAGGGGGCATTGGTCACTGAAGCTTTCTTT	CSARPGQGALVTEAFF
TRBV9	few	TRBD2	TRBJ2-5	TGTGCCAGCAGCGTAGCTTCTAGCGGGGGCCAAGAGACCCAGTACTTC	CASSVASSGGQETQYF
TRBV12-5	few	NA	TRBJ1-5	TGTGCCAGCGGCCTGCAGGGCAATCAGCCCCAGCATTTT	CASGLQGNQPQHF
TRBV11-1	many	TRBD1	TRBJ2-3	TGTGCCAGCAGCCCTCGGGACAGAGGCACAGATACGCAGTATTTT	CASSPRDRGTDTQYF
TRBV20-1	NA	TRBD2	TRBJ2-5	TGCAGTGCTAGTGCCAGCGGGGGGTTCCAAGAGACCCAGTACTTC	CSASASGGFQETQYF
TRBV2	NA	NA	TRBJ1-2	TGTGCCAGCAGTGAACACGTCGCTAACTATGGCTACACCTTC	CASSEHVANYGYTF
TRBV27	few	NA	TRBJ1-6	TGTGCCAGCAGTCCCCCGGGACTTCGAGGGTCACCCCTCCACTTT	CASSPPGLRGSPLHF
TRBV11-2	NA	NA	TRBJ1-5	TGTGCCAGCAGCTTAGCGAGGGGTCGGCAGCCCCAGCATTTT	CASSLARGRQPQHF
TRBV29-1	few	NA	TRBJ1-2	TGCAGCGTTGAAGGACCACACTATGGCTACACCTTC	CSVEGPHYGYTF
TRBV7-6	NA	NA	TRBJ2-2	TGTGCCAGCAGCTTATCTCTCGCCGGGGAGCTGTTTTTT	CASSLSLAGELFF
TRBV29-1	NA	NA	TRBJ1-2	TGCAGCGTTCGGGACATCGATTATGGCTACACCTTC	CSVRDIDYGYTF
TRBV5-1	few	NA	TRBJ2-5	TGCGCCAGCAGCTCGGAGGGGGTAGAGACCCAGTACTTC	CASSSEGVETQYF
TRBV29-1	few	NA	TRBJ2-3	TGCAGCGTTGAGGGTAGCCCGAGCACAGATACGCAGTATTTT	CSVEGSPSTDTQYF
TRBV14	NA	TRBD2	TRBJ2-1	TGTGCCAGCACCCTCAGCGGGGGGGCCGGTGAGCAGTTCTTC	CASTLSGGAGEQFF
TRBV7-3	few	TRBD1	TRBJ1-2	TGTGCCAGCAGCTCGGGACAGGGGGGATACTATGACTACACCTTC	CASSSGQGGYYDYTF
TRBV7-9	NA	NA	TRBJ2-3	TGTGCCAGCAGCTTTTCGATTTCCGGGACCCCGACAGATACGCAGTATTTT	CASSFSISGTPTDTQYF
TRBV4-3	few	NA	TRBJ2-4	TGCGCCAGCAGCCAACAAATTCAACGAAGAGGGGGTGTAGCCAAAAACATTCAGTACTTC	CASSQQIQRRGGVAKNIQYF
TRBV19	NA	NA	TRBJ1-1	TGTGCCAGTAGATTCAACACTGAAGCTTTCTTT	CASRFNTEAFF
TRBV5-1	NA	TRBD1	TRBJ1-2	TGCGCCAGCAGCTACGGACAGGGGGCAAATGGCTACACCTTC	CASSYGQGANGYTF
TRBV6-5	NA	NA	TRBJ2-3	TGTGCCAGCAAGCCGGCCTTTCATCCAGATACGCAGTATTTT	CASKPAFHPDTQYF
TRBV18	NA	TRBD1	TRBJ1-4	TGTGCCAGCTCAGCAACAGGGGCGGGAGAGGAAAAACTGTTTTTT	CASSATGAGEEKLFF
TRBV12-3/TRBV12-4	NA	TRBD2	TRBJ2-2	TGTGCCAGCAGTTTAACCGGGCGTACTAGCGGGGGGACCGGGGAGCTGTTTTTT	CASSLTGRTSGGTGELFF
TRBV7-2	few	TRBD2	TRBJ2-5	TGTGCCAGCACCCGACTAGCGGGGGTTACAGAGACCCAGTACTTC	CASTRLAGVTETQYF
TRBV12-3/TRBV12-4	few	NA	TRBJ2-2	TGTGCCAGCAGTTTAAAAACCGGGGAGCTGTTTTTT	CASSLKTGELFF
TRBV9	NA	TRBD1	TRBJ1-1	TGTGCCAGCAGCGTTATCCAGGGGGTTACTGAAGCTTTCTTT	CASSVIQGVTEAFF
TRBV11-2	few	TRBD1	TRBJ2-7	TGTGCCAGCAGACCAACAGGGGGCACCGAGCAGTACTTC	CASRPTGGTEQYF
TRBV7-9	few	TRBD1	TRBJ2-7	TGTGCCAGCAGCTTCCACAGGGGCTCCTACGAGCAGTACTTC	CASSFHRGSYEQYF
TRBV7-2	NA	NA	TRBJ2-1	TGTGCCAGCAGTACGAGAGGCTACAATGAGCAGTTCTTC	CASSTRGYNEQFF
TRBV5-4	few	TRBD2	TRBJ2-5	TGTGCCAGCAGCTTGTTGGGCCTAGCGGGGGCCAAAGAGACCCAGTACTTC	CASSLLGLAGAKETQYF
TRBV19	few	NA	TRBJ1-6	TGTGCCAGTAGTATAAACTCGGGGTCACCCCTCCACTTT	CASSINSGSPLHF
TRBV7-9	NA	NA	TRBJ2-7	TGTGCCAGCAGCTTACAAACGGCGTCCGCCTACGAGCAGTACTTC	CASSLQTASAYEQYF